This passage covers 11 T cell receptor beta chains from one sample sequenced in a study of blood T cell repertoires in COVID-19. This table comes from immunoSEQ multiplex PCR, and its TCRdb copy is limited to in-frame clones, with some not included. Of under 150,000 clones listed, around four fifths are singletons. The sample comprised peripheral blood. These receptors came from a man aged 25-45 years with acute or convalescent COVID-19.

V is TRBV5-1 and J is TRBJ1-2, with 7 bases that match TRBD1. The CDR3 length is 15 residues. Germline V lookup: CDR1 SGHRS, CDR2 YFSETQ. V dropped 0 bases and J dropped 4; count of bases not matched to a gene: 6. The DNA for the CDR3 is TGCGCCAGCAGCTTGGAGGCAGGGGGGTTCTATGGCTACACCTTC. Protein sequence: CASSLEAGGFYGYTF. The variable domain in full, with the rest retrieved from reference TRBV5-1 and TRBJ1-2, is KAGVTQTPRYLIKTRGQQVTLSCSPISGHRSVSWYQQTPGQGLQFLFEYFSETQRNKGNFPGRFSGRQFSNSRSEMNVSTLELGDSALYLCASSLEAGGFYGYTFGSGTRLTVV.

CDR3 protein: CASSVAGGGETQYF. CDR3 in DNA: TGTGCCAGCAGCGTCGCGGGGGGAGGTGAGACCCAGTACTTC. The chain joins TRBV9 to TRBJ2-5; the match to TRBD2 covers 8 bases. The CDR3 totals 14 residues. V was pared by 2 bases and J by 5 bases, with 5 bases of the junction left unmatched. CDR1 and CDR2 (germline): SGDLS, YYNGEE.

The rearrangement uses TRBV15 and TRBJ2-1; possibly TRBD1 for D (6 bases). The germline V and J ends were trimmed by 0 bases and 4 bases, with 16 bases remaining between them. In germline, CDR1 is LNHNV, CDR2 YYDKDF (reference sequence). This CDR3 has 17 residues. The CDR3: CATSRDPGTREYNEQFF. CDR3 nucleotide sequence: TGTGCCACCAGCAGAGACCCCGGGACAAGAGAGTACAATGAGCAGTTCTTC.

The genes are TRBV18 and TRBJ1-5; possible D gene TRBD1, 6 bases. The V gene lost 5 bases and the J gene lost 2 bases, with 16 bases spanning the gap. This CDR3 is built from 16 residues. Germline CDR1 reads KGHSH; CDR2 reads LQKENI. CDR3 protein: CASSSGGGGRNQPQHF. In DNA form, the CDR3 reads TGTGCCAGCTCATCAGGAGGGGGGGGCCGCAATCAGCCCCAGCATTTT. The full variable domain, with the rest looked up from reference TRBV18 and TRBJ1-5, is NAGVMQNPRHLVRRRGQEARLRCSPMKGHSHVYWYRQLPEEGLKFMVYLQKENIIDESGMPKERFSAEFPKEGPSILRIQQVVRGDSAAYFCASSSGGGGRNQPQHFGDGTRLSIL.

The V gene is TRBV7-9, the J gene TRBJ2-1, with a weak D call TRBD1 (5 bases). Germline V lookup: CDR1 SEHNR, CDR2 FQNEAQ (reference sequence). This CDR3 has 13 residues. V lost 1 base and J lost 9, with 10 bases in between. CDR3 sequence reads: CASSLGQGGEQFF. The CDR3, as DNA: TGTGCCAGCAGCTTAGGCCAGGGTGGTGAGCAGTTCTTC.

This clone has just a few counts. The V call is TRBV6-5, the J call TRBJ1-1; a weak D match, TRBD1 (5 bases). The CDR3 is 10 residues long. Trimming cost V 8 bases and J 11 bases, with 12 bases left between them. Germline CDR1 is MNHEY and CDR2 is SVGAGI. The CDR3 DNA reads as TGTGCCAGCGGGAAAACAGGTGCTTTCTTT. Residues: CASGKTGAFF.

This clone is a singleton in its sample. The chain joins TRBV11-2 to TRBJ1-1, with D perhaps TRBD1 (5 bases). CDR3 size: 18 residues. V gave up 0 bases and J gave up 1 base, with 18 bases separating them. CDR1 SGHAT and CDR2 FQNNGV come from the germline V gene. CDR3 nucleotide sequence: TGTGCCAGCAGCTTAGATAGAGTGCAGGGAGGGCGGAACACTGAAGCTTTCTTT. As protein: CASSLDRVQGGRNTEAFF.

The chain links TRBV7-3 to TRBJ2-6; D gene ambiguous. Trimming took off 5 bases at V and 2 bases at J, with 4 bases between the two ends. The CDR3 is 13 residues long. The germline V gene has CDR1 SGHTA and CDR2 FQGTGA. CDR3 nucleotide sequence: TGTGCCAGCAGCCTTCCTGGGGCCAACGTCCTGACTTTC. Encoded protein: CASSLPGANVLTF.

This clone was detected a few times. The chain has TRBV15 and TRBJ2-7; no clear D. Germline CDR1 and CDR2: LNHNV and YYDKDF (reference sequence). This CDR3 comprises 12 residues. The V end was cut by 0 bases, the J end by 4 bases, with 4 bases between. The CDR3 protein is CATSRDRYEQYF. The CDR3 bases are TGTGCCACCAGCAGAGATCGTTACGAGCAGTACTTC.

The sample holds one count of this clone. The chain links TRBV4-1 to TRBJ2-7, with a tentative D call TRBD2 (5 bases). With 1 base removed from V and 10 bases from J, the gap between germline ends came to 14 bases. This CDR3 has 13 residues. Germline CDR1 MGHRA, CDR2 YSYEKL. This CDR3 is CASSQVEGREQYV. The CDR3 nucleotides read TGCGCCAGCAGCCAAGTTGAGGGTCGAGAACAGTACGTC.

The chain uses TRBV9 and TRBJ2-3; 10 positions match TRBD2. Germline V gene lookup returns CDR1 SGDLS and CDR2 YYNGEE. After removal of 0 bases from V and 5 bases from J, the junction contained 6 bases not matched to a gene. There are 16 residues in the CDR3. The CDR3 loop is CASSVGASGGGDTQYF. The CDR3 coding sequence is TGTGCCAGCAGCGTAGGGGCTAGCGGGGGAGGAGATACGCAGTATTTT. The variable domain in full, with the rest retrieved from reference TRBV9 and TRBJ2-3, is DSGVTQTPKHLITATGQRVTLRCSPRSGDLSVYWYQQSLDQGLQFLIQYYNGEERAKGNILERFSAQQFPDLHSELNLSSLELGDSALYFCASSVGASGGGDTQYFGPGTRLTVL.